These 14 T cell receptor beta chains originate from one sample sequenced in a study of cytomegalovirus exposure and HLA in healthy donors (dated by TCRdb to about 2017). Library generation was performed with the immunoSEQ multiplex PCR assay. For the multiplex PCR, a mixture combining 60 forward primers for TCR Vbeta segments and 13 reverse primers for TCR Jbeta segments was used. Imported from immuneACCESS, the table was reduced by TCRdb to in-frame sequences with V and J called. These copies leave out some clones; in studies compared against another copy, an unresolved V gene accounts for under half, and the cause of the remainder is not known. In all, the sample holds tens of thousands of clones, and approximately 80% of those were seen once. The ten largest clones represent approximately 4% of the sample. Sequencing was carried out using PBMCs. The receptor source for this set is a young woman in good health and CMV-seronegative.

The rearrangement uses TRBV7-9 and TRBJ2-3; 9 bases are a match to TRBD2. The CDR3 sequence is 15 residues long. Germline lookup yields CDR1 SEHNR and CDR2 FQNEAQ (reference sequence). V shed 5 bases, J shed 6 bases, and the junction held 9 bases outside the gene matches. The CDR3 DNA sequence: TGTGCCAGCAGCCCTCAGGGGCGGGGGGGGGATACGCAGTATTTT. This encodes CASSPQGRGGDTQYF.

The chain combines TRBV18 with TRBJ1-1, with TRBD1 matching over 7 bases. The V gene's germline CDR1 is KGHSH and CDR2 LQKENI. The CDR3 is 15 amino acids. Losses at the gene ends were 5 bases for V and 3 bases for J; bases not matched to a gene: 9. This chain's CDR3 is CASSFTQGDDTEAFF. In nucleotides, the CDR3 is TGTGCCAGCTCATTTACGCAGGGGGATGACACTGAAGCTTTCTTT.

The J gene is TRBJ2-5, the V gene TRBV19; tentatively, D is TRBD1 (5 bases). The end of the DNA is better explained by TRBJ2-7, so the J call may be wrong. From germline, CDR1 is LNHDA and CDR2 SQIVND (reference sequence). The CDR3 sequence is 14 residues long. In DNA, the CDR3 is TGTGCCAGTAGTGCTCAGGGCGTGAGCTACGAGCAGTACTTC. It is translated as CASSAQGVSYEQYF.

The CDR3 reads CASSLYGGYSSYNSPLHF. Written as DNA, the CDR3 is TGTGCCAGCAGCTTGTACGGAGGGTATTCCTCCTATAATTCACCCCTCCACTTT. J is TRBJ1-6 and V is TRBV7-9; D is unclear. This CDR3 contains 18 residues. With 3 bases removed from V and 0 bases from J, the gap between germline ends came to 15 bases. Germline V CDR1 and CDR2: SEHNR, FQNEAQ (reference sequence).

This CDR3 reads CAGRTGRNPEQFF. The DNA of the CDR3 is TGTGCCGGAAGGACAGGGCGAAATCCGGAGCAGTTCTTC. V and J are TRBV7-9 and TRBJ2-1; 8 bases are shared with TRBD1. The V segment lost 11 bases and the J segment 10 bases; nucleotides outside the gene matches: 13. Germline CDR1 is SEHNR and CDR2 is FQNEAQ (reference sequence). This CDR3 spans 13 amino acids.

The V call is TRBV27, the J call TRBJ2-6; no definite D call. V was trimmed by 6 bases and J by 1 base, leaving 4 bases between them. Germline CDR1 reads MNHEY; CDR2 reads SMNVEV (reference sequence). This CDR3 comprises 13 residues. The CDR3 reads CASSLSGANVLTF. The CDR3 nucleotides are TGTGCCAGCAGCCTATCTGGGGCCAACGTCCTGACTTTC.

The V gene is TRBV4-1, the J gene TRBJ2-2; weak D call: TRBD1 (6 bases). The CDR3 spans 11 residues. CDR1 and CDR2 (germline): MGHRA, YSYEKL. V was clipped by 11 bases and J by 7 bases, with 11 bases between them. CDR3 DNA: TGCGCCGCCAGGGGCGGCGGGGAGCTGTTTTTT. It is translated as CAARGGGELFF.

This clone came up once. V usage is TRBV4-1 and J usage is TRBJ2-7, with 10 bases fitting TRBD2. Germline values: CDR1 MGHRA, CDR2 YSYEKL. V gave up 2 bases and J gave up 2 bases; unmatched junction bases: 6. The CDR3 is 16 amino acids. CDR3 in amino acids: CASSQTLAGAPYEQYF. The CDR3 nucleotides read TGCGCCAGCAGCCAAACCCTAGCGGGAGCTCCCTACGAGCAGTACTTC.

The rearrangement links TRBV4-3 to TRBJ1-1, with D perhaps TRBD1 (5 bases). The V and J ends lost 0 bases and 6 bases respectively, with 17 bases between them. Germline CDR1 and CDR2: LGHNA and YSLEER. This CDR3 comprises 16 residues. The CDR3 protein is CASSQDLGQLNPEAFF. CDR3 nucleotide sequence: TGCGCCAGCAGCCAAGATTTGGGGCAGCTCAACCCTGAAGCTTTCTTT.

Written as DNA, the CDR3 is TGTGCCAGCAGCCAAGACAGTGAAGCTTTCTTT. It yields the protein CASSQDSEAFF. The gene calls are TRBV13 and TRBJ1-1, with a weak D call TRBD1 (5 bases). The germline CDR1 and CDR2 sequences are PRHDT and FYEKMQ (reference sequence). V shed 5 bases and J shed 7 bases, with 8 bases lying between them. CDR3 length: 11 residues.

The chain has TRBV6-5 and TRBJ2-5, with TRBD2 identical over 9 bases. With V trimmed by 2 bases and J by 2 bases, 3 bases remained unmatched. The length of the CDR3 is 15 residues. The germline gives CDR1 MNHEY, CDR2 SVGAGI. The CDR3 region is CASSYGLAGQETQYF. The CDR3 bases are TGTGCCAGCAGTTACGGGCTAGCGGGACAAGAGACCCAGTACTTC.

V gene TRBV30 combines with J gene TRBJ2-3; 11 nucleotides line up with TRBD1. CDR1 and CDR2 from the germline V gene are GTSNPN and SVGIG (reference sequence). Germline trimming cut 5 bases from V and 1 base from J; bases unmatched to any gene: 2. The CDR3 is 14 residues long. The CDR3 protein is CAWGGQGGTDTQYF. The CDR3 nucleotides are TGTGCCTGGGGGGGACAGGGGGGCACAGATACGCAGTATTTT.

In this sample, this clone turned up a few times. V usage is TRBV5-1 and J usage is TRBJ2-3; 11 bases line up with TRBD2. Germline CDR1 SGHRS, CDR2 YFSETQ. This CDR3 region has 16 residues. The V segment lost 3 bases and the J segment 6 bases; nucleotides outside the gene matches: 9. CDR3 in amino acids: CASSSLAGGAADTQYF. The CDR3 DNA reads as TGCGCCAGCAGCTCATTAGCGGGAGGGGCCGCGGATACGCAGTATTTT.

The rearrangement links TRBV7-9 to TRBJ1-2; tentatively, D is TRBD1 (5 bases). The length of the CDR3 is 14 residues. Trimming removed 2 bases at V and 8 bases at J, with 15 bases between. Germline V gene data show CDR1 as SEHNR and CDR2 as FQNEAQ (reference sequence). CDR3 sequence reads: CASSLQGPLDGYTF. In DNA, the CDR3 is TGTGCCAGCAGCTTACAGGGTCCTCTTGACGGCTACACCTTC.